What follows are 22 T cell receptor beta chains derived from one specimen sequenced in a study of control samples from healthy donors and cancer patients. Sequencing used immunoSEQ multiplex PCR; TCRdb keeps in-frame clones, though not all of them. The table records about 120,000 clones, 85% to 90% of them present only once. The sequenced sample was blood. These receptors were collected from a man younger than 40 in good health.

This rearrangement joins TRBV12-5 to TRBJ1-5, with TRBD1 matching over 10 bases. The CDR3 totals 15 residues. Looked up from germline, CDR1 is LGHNT and CDR2 is FRNRAP. V lost 5 bases, J lost 6 bases, and 7 bases stayed unmatched. CDR3 protein: CASGTGTGAFQPQHF. Here the CDR3 DNA reads TGTGCTAGTGGTACCGGGACAGGGGCTTTTCAGCCCCAGCATTTT. The full variable domain, in which reference TRBV12-5 and TRBJ1-5 provide the parts outside the CDR3, is DARVTQTPRHKVTEMGQEVTMRCQPILGHNTVFWYRQTMMQGLELLAYFRNRAPLDDSGMPKDRFSAEMPDATLATLKIQPSEPRDSAVYFCASGTGTGAFQPQHFGDGTRLSIL.

The V and J genes are TRBV30 and TRBJ2-2; 13 bases line up with TRBD2. CDR1 is GTSNPN, CDR2 SVGIG, per germline (reference sequence). CDR3 length: 18 amino acids. Trimming at V came to 2 bases and at J to 0 bases, leaving 6 bases not matched to a gene. CDR3 in DNA: TGTGCCTGGAGTCGGACTAGCGGGGGCAGCGCGAACACCGGGGAGCTGTTTTTT. Protein sequence: CAWSRTSGGSANTGELFF.

The chain carries TRBV5-8 and TRBJ1-4; D not certain. CDR1 SGHTS and CDR2 YDEGEE come from the germline V gene. The V end was cut by 0 bases, the J end by 8 bases, with 8 bases between. The length of the CDR3 is 13 residues. The CDR3 loop reads CASSLAAREKLFF. The CDR3, as DNA: TGTGCCAGCAGCTTGGCGGCGAGGGAAAAACTGTTTTTT.

V gene TRBV7-8 combines with J gene TRBJ1-2, with 9 bases identical to TRBD1. The CDR3 contains 19 residues. CDR1 is SGHVS and CDR2 is FQNEAQ in the germline V gene. V dropped 5 bases and J dropped 1; count of bases not matched to a gene: 17. The CDR3 DNA follows: TGTGCCAGCAGCCAGGCGAGCACAATCGGGACAGGGAATAACTATGGCTACACCTTC. Amino acid sequence: CASSQASTIGTGNNYGYTF.

The chain combines TRBV3-1 (or the pseudogene TRBV3-2) with TRBJ2-6; D possibly corresponds to TRBD1 (5 bases). V gave up 2 bases and J gave up 0 bases, with 5 bases separating them. This CDR3 contains 15 residues. The V gene's germline CDR1 is LGHDT and CDR2 YNNKEL (reference sequence). The CDR3 DNA is TGTGCCAGCAGCCAACAGGGCTCTGGGGCCAACGTCCTGACTTTC. Protein product: CASSQQGSGANVLTF.

The chain carries TRBV5-4 and TRBJ1-5; D not certain. CDR1 and CDR2 from the germline V gene are SGHNT and YYREEE (reference sequence). The CDR3 is 16 amino acids. Trimming cost V 0 bases and J 0 bases, with 10 bases left between them. The CDR3 sequence is CASSLDGVRSNQPQHF. CDR3 nucleotides: TGTGCCAGCAGCTTGGACGGTGTCCGTAGCAATCAGCCCCAGCATTTT.

This clone was detected a few times. The chain carries TRBV19 and TRBJ1-5, with 7 nucleotides matching TRBD1. The CDR3 consists of 14 residues. The germline V gene encodes CDR1 LNHDA and CDR2 SQIVND (reference sequence). With V trimmed by 4 bases and J by 0 bases, 0 bases remained unmatched. CDR3 in amino acids: CASSRDSSNQPQHF. DNA for the CDR3: TGTGCCAGTAGTAGGGACAGTAGCAATCAGCCCCAGCATTTT.

The gene calls are TRBV27 and TRBJ2-1; D gene unclear. The CDR3 is 13 residues long. Germline CDR1 reads MNHEY; CDR2 reads SMNVEV (reference sequence). V shed 4 bases and J shed 7 bases, with 11 bases lying between them. The CDR3 DNA is TGTGCCAGCAGTTCTCCGAAAGTGAATGAGCAGTTCTTC. Translated, it gives CASSSPKVNEQFF.

The chain carries TRBV6-6 and TRBJ1-1, with no clear D. Trimming removed 5 bases at V and 7 bases at J, with 17 bases between. The germline V gene has CDR1 MNHNY and CDR2 SVGAGI (reference sequence). The length of the CDR3 is 14 residues. The CDR3 sequence: CASSPAPFTSEAFF. The CDR3 DNA sequence: TGTGCCAGCAGTCCAGCACCATTTACGAGTGAAGCTTTCTTT.

The chain carries TRBV6-1 and TRBJ2-1; D ambiguous. From germline, CDR1 is MNHNS and CDR2 SASEGT. The ends were cut back, 2 bases at V and 4 bases at J, with 15 bases in the middle. The CDR3 length is 16 residues. DNA of the CDR3: TGTGCCAGCAGTGAAAGTGCCGTGCGGCCTTACAATGAGCAGTTCTTC. Translating it yields CASSESAVRPYNEQFF.

V and J are TRBV7-9 and TRBJ2-7; TRBD1 aligns across 10 bases. Germline trimming cut 5 bases from V and 0 bases from J; bases unmatched to any gene: 7. There are 16 residues in the CDR3. CDR1 and CDR2 from the germline V gene are SEHNR and FQNEAQ (reference sequence). CDR3 DNA: TGTGCCAGCAGCCCCGGGACAGGGGCGAGCTCCTACGAGCAGTACTTC. It is translated as CASSPGTGASSYEQYF.

This clone was recorded only once. The gene calls are TRBV3-1 (or the pseudogene TRBV3-2) and TRBJ2-5; 11 bases align to TRBD2. J was trimmed by 2 bases and V by 0 bases; bases with no gene match: 8. The CDR3 loop spans 18 amino acids. The germline CDR1 and CDR2 sequences are LGHDT and YNNKEL (reference sequence). CDR3 sequence: CASSQEGLAGGPQETQYF. DNA for the CDR3: TGTGCCAGCAGCCAAGAAGGTCTAGCGGGGGGTCCTCAAGAGACCCAGTACTTC.

The chain couples TRBV19 to TRBJ2-3; D may match TRBD1 or TRBD2 (5 bases each). CDR3 size: 14 residues. Looked up from germline, CDR1 is LNHDA and CDR2 is SQIVND (reference sequence). Trimming cost V 2 bases and J 6 bases, with 12 bases left between them. In DNA form, the CDR3 reads TGTGCCAGTAGTATATCCCAGGGAGTGGATACGCAGTATTTT. Protein sequence: CASSISQGVDTQYF.

This clone was seen just once. This sequence joins TRBV7-9 and TRBJ1-4; 7 nucleotides agree with TRBD1. V shed 1 base, J shed 8 bases, and the junction held 1 base outside the gene matches. The germline V gene encodes CDR1 SEHNR and CDR2 FQNEAQ (reference sequence). The CDR3 runs to 13 residues. CDR3 sequence: CASSLEGGEKLFF. The CDR3 DNA follows: TGTGCCAGCAGCTTAGAAGGGGGCGAAAAACTGTTTTTT. Drawing the rest from reference TRBV7-9 and TRBJ1-4, the complete variable domain is DTGVSQNPRHKITKRGQNVTFRCDPISEHNRLYWYRQTLGQGPEFLTYFQNEAQLEKSRLLSDRFSAERPKGSFSTLEIQRTEQGDSAMYLCASSLEGGEKLFFGSGTQLSVL.

The V gene is TRBV5-1, the J gene TRBJ2-5; TRBD2 agrees at 8 bases. V shed 5 bases and J 1 base; nucleotides not matched to a gene: 4. The CDR3 totals 14 residues. Germline V CDR1 and CDR2: SGHRS, YFSETQ. The CDR3 is CASRTGGFQETQYF. CDR3 coding DNA: TGCGCCAGCAGAACGGGGGGGTTCCAAGAGACCCAGTACTTC. Supplemented by reference TRBV5-1 and TRBJ2-5, the full variable domain reads KAGVTQTPRYLIKTRGQQVTLSCSPISGHRSVSWYQQTPGQGLQFLFEYFSETQRNKGNFPGRFSGRQFSNSRSEMNVSTLELGDSALYLCASRTGGFQETQYFGPGTRLLVL.

The V gene is TRBV6-5, the J gene TRBJ1-2; 7 bases align to TRBD1. Unmatched junction bases numbered 8, after V lost 6 bases and J lost 4 bases. Germline V lookup: CDR1 MNHEY, CDR2 SVGAGI. This CDR3 comprises 14 residues. The CDR3 bases are TGTGCCAGCAGCCGTGACAGGGCCCCCTATGGCTACACCTTC. Encoded protein: CASSRDRAPYGYTF.

The V call is TRBV5-8, the J call TRBJ1-2, with D possibly being TRBD1 (5 bases). V was clipped by 4 bases and J by 0 bases, with 13 bases between them. Germline CDR1 SGHTS, CDR2 YDEGEE. The CDR3 spans 15 residues. The CDR3 here is CASSLLPTANYGYTF. The DNA for the CDR3 is TGTGCCAGCAGCCTCCTTCCGACAGCTAACTATGGCTACACCTTC.

This clone was observed a few times. The gene calls are TRBV5-1 and TRBJ1-5; D may be TRBD1 (6 bases). The CDR3 has 16 residues. The ends were cut back, 3 bases at V and 6 bases at J, with 19 bases in the middle. In germline, CDR1 is SGHRS, CDR2 YFSETQ. CDR3 region: CASSWAPLGGGQPQHF. CDR3 nucleotide sequence: TGCGCCAGCAGCTGGGCCCCATTGGGGGGCGGTCAGCCCCAGCATTTT.

The chain is built from TRBV6-1 and TRBJ2-7; the match to TRBD1 covers 8 bases. The CDR3 loop spans 16 amino acids. V dropped 0 bases and J dropped 3; count of bases not matched to a gene: 7. Per germline, CDR1 MNHNS and CDR2 SASEGT. CDR3 coding DNA: TGTGCCAGCAGTGAAGCGCGCATCACAGGGGGCTACGAGCAGTACTTC. This encodes CASSEARITGGYEQYF.

V is TRBV19 and J is TRBJ1-1; D is unclear. Germline V gene data show CDR1 as LNHDA and CDR2 as SQIVND (reference sequence). Deletions cut 3 bases from V and 3 bases from J, with 11 bases between. The length of the CDR3 is 14 residues. The CDR3 DNA reads TGTGCCAGTAGTATTTCTCCGGCTTACACTGAAGCTTTCTTT. Amino acid sequence: CASSISPAYTEAFF.

The chain links TRBV3-1 (or the pseudogene TRBV3-2) to TRBJ1-1; D is undetermined. The germline gives CDR1 LGHDT, CDR2 YNNKEL (reference sequence). The CDR3 sequence is 13 residues long. V was trimmed by 4 bases and J by 5 bases, leaving 11 bases between them. CDR3 in amino acids: CASSPRRGTEAFF. The CDR3 nucleotides are TGTGCCAGCAGCCCACGGAGAGGAACTGAAGCTTTCTTT.

The chain combines TRBV5-6 with TRBJ2-4; D is undetermined. CDR3 length equals 15 residues. V lost 4 bases and J 0 bases, leaving 11 bases between the germline ends. CDR1 is SGHDT, CDR2 YYEEEE, per germline. The CDR3 sequence: CASSPLQVAKNIQYF. DNA of the CDR3: TGTGCCAGCAGCCCACTCCAAGTAGCCAAAAACATTCAGTACTTC.